These 20 T cell receptor beta chains were sequenced from one sample in a study of cytomegalovirus exposure and HLA in healthy donors. PCR amplification relied on 60 Vbeta primers (plus 13 Jbeta primers). Some clones are missing from TCRdb's copy, which holds only in-frame ones; the method was immunoSEQ multiplex PCR. The repertoire holds roughly 120,000 clones, with approximately 15% as singletons. Source material: PBMCs. The receptors derive from a woman aged 18 to 35 in good health and CMV-seronegative.

The chain uses TRBV6-5 and TRBJ1-2; TRBD1 aligns across 7 bases. Germline V gene sequence: CDR1 MNHEY, CDR2 SVGAGI. V shed 6 bases and J 8 bases; nucleotides not matched to a gene: 12. CDR3 length: 14 amino acids. The CDR3 loop reads CASRSGQDLGGYTF. The CDR3 DNA sequence: TGTGCCAGCAGAAGCGGACAGGACTTAGGAGGCTACACCTTC.

This clone was found a few times. The rearrangement links TRBV6-1 to TRBJ2-5; 11 nucleotides match TRBD2. The length of the CDR3 is 16 residues. Per germline, CDR1 MNHNS and CDR2 SASEGT. The ends lost 4 bases at V and 7 bases at J; junction bases unmatched: 11. CDR3 sequence: CASSGVGLAVWGTQYF. Here the CDR3 DNA reads TGTGCCAGCAGTGGTGTGGGACTAGCGGTATGGGGGACCCAGTACTTC.

The chain recombines TRBV7-9 with TRBJ2-3; D uncertain. CDR3 length: 14 amino acids. Germline CDR1 and CDR2: SEHNR and FQNEAQ (reference sequence). V was pared by 4 bases and J by 5 bases, with 13 bases between. CDR3: CASSSMARGDTQYF. In DNA form, the CDR3 reads TGTGCCAGCAGCTCCATGGCCCGAGGAGATACGCAGTATTTT.

The rearrangement links TRBV6-5 to TRBJ1-6; D remains ambiguous. Trimming shortened V by 5 bases and J by 8 bases, and 13 bases separated the two germline ends. The CDR3 is 14 amino acids. Looked up from germline, CDR1 is MNHEY and CDR2 is SVGAGI. The CDR3 here is CASSPQQAYSPLHF. The CDR3 DNA reads as TGTGCCAGCAGTCCGCAGCAGGCGTATTCACCCCTCCACTTT.

The sample holds a few counts of this clone. This sequence joins TRBV9 and TRBJ2-7; 8 bases agree with TRBD2. CDR3 length: 14 residues. Germline V CDR1 and CDR2: SGDLS, YYNGEE. The junction had 2 bases not matched to a gene; V was cut back by 3 bases and J by 0 bases. CDR3 in DNA: TGTGCCAGCAGCGCGGGGGGGATCTCCTACGAGCAGTACTTC. Its protein is CASSAGGISYEQYF.

The chain employs TRBV6-1 and TRBJ2-2, with TRBD1 matching 8 bases. The CDR3 is made up of 15 amino acids. Trimming took 3 bases from V and 5 from J; bases not matched to a gene: 5. Germline lookup yields CDR1 MNHNS and CDR2 SASEGT. CDR3 nucleotide sequence: TGTGCCAGCAGTGACGGACAGGGAGGAACCGGGGAGCTGTTTTTT. Protein sequence: CASSDGQGGTGELFF.

The rearrangement joins TRBV7-9 to TRBJ2-7; 8 bases are a match to TRBD1. The CDR3 is 16 residues long. J gave up 2 bases and V 5 bases, and 11 bases lay outside the gene matches. Germline V gives CDR1 SEHNR, CDR2 FQNEAQ (reference sequence). CDR3 residues: CASSPSSGTGTYEQYF. The CDR3 coding sequence is TGTGCCAGCAGCCCCTCCTCCGGGACAGGAACCTACGAGCAGTACTTC.

The chain employs TRBV7-9 and TRBJ2-3; 8 nucleotides align to TRBD1. V was clipped by 5 bases and J by 6 bases; unmatched bases: 1. The CDR3 contains 12 residues. The germline V gene encodes CDR1 SEHNR and CDR2 FQNEAQ (reference sequence). The CDR3 coding sequence is TGTGCCAGCAGCACAGGGGGGGATACGCAGTATTTT. It encodes CASSTGGDTQYF.

The rearrangement joins TRBV7-2 to TRBJ2-2; 8 bases align to TRBD1. This CDR3 has 15 residues. V lost 5 bases and J lost 1; bases outside the gene matches: 3. The V gene's germline CDR1 is SGHTA and CDR2 FQGNSA. The CDR3 protein is CASSLGQGNTGELFF. The DNA of the CDR3 is TGTGCCAGCAGCCTTGGACAGGGGAACACCGGGGAGCTGTTTTTT.

This clone was detected only a few times. The J gene is TRBJ2-7, the V gene TRBV10-1; D is unresolved. V lost 0 bases and J lost 4, with 4 bases in between. This CDR3 region has 12 residues. Looked up from germline, CDR1 is WNHNN and CDR2 is SYGVQD (reference sequence). The CDR3: CASSESGYEQYF. CDR3 bases: TGCGCCAGCAGTGAGTCCGGGTACGAGCAGTACTTC.

J is TRBJ2-5 and V is TRBV19; TRBD2 matches 7 bases. The CDR3 extends over 16 amino acids. V shed 1 base, J shed 1 base, and the junction held 6 bases outside the gene matches. Germline loops: CDR1 LNHDA, CDR2 SQIVND (reference sequence). The CDR3 here is CASSIGGGGVQETQYF. The CDR3 DNA sequence: TGTGCCAGTAGTATAGGCGGTGGGGGGGTCCAAGAGACCCAGTACTTC.

This clone has more than one count but fewer than ten. The chain joins TRBV30 to TRBJ1-3; D remains unclear. The CDR3 extends over 11 amino acids. V lost 5 bases to trimming and J lost 7 bases, with 9 bases between them. Germline CDR1 is GTSNPN and CDR2 is SVGIG (reference sequence). In nucleotides, the CDR3 is TGTGCCTGGGGCCCGGGGAACACCATATATTTT. Translating gives CAWGPGNTIYF.

This clone was counted between two and nine times. The chain uses TRBV10-3 and TRBJ2-5; 12 bases line up with TRBD1. In germline, CDR1 is ENHRY, CDR2 SYGVKD. The CDR3 loop spans 15 amino acids. V was clipped by 8 bases and J by 2 bases; unmatched bases: 6. The CDR3 reads CAIGPGQGAQETQYF. The CDR3 DNA reads as TGTGCCATCGGTCCGGGACAGGGGGCACAAGAGACCCAGTACTTC.

This clone was picked up many times. The chain joins TRBV5-1 to TRBJ1-6, with 7 positions matching TRBD1. The CDR3 is 14 amino acids. Germline CDR1 is SGHRS and CDR2 is YFSETQ. The J segment lost 7 bases and the V segment lost 4 bases, leaving 5 bases of the junction unmatched. The CDR3 DNA reads TGCGCCAGCAGCGAGGGGGCTGGGAATTCACCCCTCCACTTT. Amino acids: CASSEGAGNSPLHF.

A few counts support this clone. The rearrangement links TRBV9 to TRBJ1-4; the D is unclear. The CDR3 runs to 14 residues. The V end lost 2 bases, the J end lost 7 bases, and 12 bases lay between the germline ends. CDR1 and CDR2 from the germline V gene are SGDLS and YYNGEE. The CDR3 loop reads CASSVTMAGEKLFF. The CDR3 coding sequence is TGTGCCAGCAGCGTGACAATGGCGGGTGAAAAACTGTTTTTT.

This clone was detected a few times. The V and J genes are TRBV28 and TRBJ2-3; 9 bases fit TRBD2. CDR1 MDHEN and CDR2 SYDVKM come from the germline V gene. V was clipped by 2 bases and J by 4 bases; unmatched bases: 1. The CDR3 has 14 residues. CDR3 protein: CASSLAGGADTQYF. Here the CDR3 DNA reads TGTGCCAGCAGTTTAGCGGGAGGGGCAGATACGCAGTATTTT.

In its sample, this clone was seen a few times. The gene calls are TRBV5-1 and TRBJ1-1; D is ambiguous. The CDR3 runs 16 residues. Looked up from germline, CDR1 is SGHRS and CDR2 is YFSETQ. The germline V and J ends were trimmed by 7 bases and 2 bases, with 21 bases remaining between them. CDR3 protein: CASCTISGKANTEAFF. The CDR3 DNA reads as TGCGCCAGCTGCACGATTTCCGGGAAAGCCAACACTGAAGCTTTCTTT.

The V call is TRBV5-1, the J call TRBJ2-7, with 11 bases lining up with TRBD1. Germline lookup yields CDR1 SGHRS and CDR2 YFSETQ. The CDR3 extends over 14 amino acids. Trimming cost V 4 bases and J 7 bases; bases outside gene matches: 7. The CDR3 DNA is TGCGCCAGCAGCCCGGGACAGGGGGATTTTGAGCAGTACTTC. Its translation is CASSPGQGDFEQYF. Using reference TRBV5-1 and TRBJ2-7 for the parts outside the CDR3, the full variable domain is KAGVTQTPRYLIKTRGQQVTLSCSPISGHRSVSWYQQTPGQGLQFLFEYFSETQRNKGNFPGRFSGRQFSNSRSEMNVSTLELGDSALYLCASSPGQGDFEQYFGPGTRLTVT.

This clone turned up a few times. The chain couples TRBV28 to TRBJ2-1, with a tentative D call TRBD2 (5 bases). Trimming left V 6 bases short and J 9 bases short, with 15 bases between. The germline gives CDR1 MDHEN, CDR2 SYDVKM. The CDR3 contains 13 residues. The CDR3 loop reads CASSPPGVAEQFF. The CDR3 DNA reads as TGTGCCAGCAGCCCCCCCGGGGTAGCTGAGCAGTTCTTC.

The genes are TRBV29-1 and TRBJ1-2; D is perhaps TRBD1 (5 bases). This CDR3 spans 13 amino acids. In germline, CDR1 is SQVTM, CDR2 ANQGSEA. The V end lost 2 bases, the J end lost 1 base, and 8 bases lay between the germline ends. This CDR3 is CSVENGGNYGYTF. The CDR3 nucleotides are TGCAGCGTTGAAAACGGGGGTAACTATGGCTACACCTTC.